This T cell receptor beta chain came from a study of cytomegalovirus exposure and HLA in healthy donors. About the study: An analysis done earlier identified 117 million unique TCR beta sequences from about 179 million T cells.

A multiplex PCR was run with 60 Vbeta primers and 13 Jbeta primers. Sequencing was performed with immunoSEQ multiplex PCR; in TCRdb, only in-frame clones are kept and a portion is missing. The sample records roughly 98,000 clones, 65% to 85% being singletons. The CDR3 is 15 residues long. Unmatched junction bases numbered 4, after V lost 3 bases and J lost 1 base. Germline CDR1 reads MDHEN; CDR2 reads SYDVKM. Source material: PBMCs. This receptor was taken from a man aged 40-49 years in good health and CMV-seronegative. The chain couples TRBV28 to TRBJ1-1; TRBD1 agrees at 8 bases. The DNA of the CDR3 is TGTGCCAGCAGTTTGTTAGGACAGGGGAACACTGAAGCTTTCTTT. Residues: CASSLLGQGNTEAFF. Using reference TRBV28 and TRBJ1-1 for the parts outside the CDR3, the full variable domain is DVKVTQSSRYLVKRTGEKVFLECVQDMDHENMFWYRQDPGLGLRLIYFSYDVKMKEKGDIPEGYSVSREKKERFSLILESASTNQTSMYLCASSLLGQGNTEAFFGQGTRLTVV.